This TCR beta chain was recovered during a study of blood T cells in healthy people across ages. For the second PCR, which ran for about 7 to 11 cycles, a sample-barcoded 5' primer and a J-beta primer mix were used. Each of the cDNA molecules was tagged by a template-switch adaptor with 12 random nucleotides. TCRdb reanalysed the 5' RACE reads using MiXCR and keeps one entry per CDR3 protein. This table holds roughly 1.9 million distinct CDR3 sequences, about 39% found once. Study conclusions and caveats: Considered underestimates were the diversity estimates obtained from one million T cells.

PBMCs, at least 6 million per sample, were isolated. On this clonotype: Its antigen is unknown.

Deletions cut 1 base from V and 7 bases from J, with 11 bases between. In germline, CDR1 is MGHRA, CDR2 YSYEKL. The length of the CDR3 is 14 residues. The specimen sequenced was blood. The receptor was isolated from a human donor in good health. V usage is TRBV4-1 and J usage is TRBJ1-5; D gene unclear. The CDR3 region has the DNA TGCGCCAGCAGCCAAGCTAGCCTCGGGCAGCCCCAGCATTTT. It specifies CASSQASLGQPQHF.